The entry below gives a single T cell receptor (beta chain) sequence along with its context. The entry originates in a study of PD-L1 blockade in urothelial cancer. Across the whole study: When patients started atezolizumab around 2014, it was given at 1,200 mg intravenously every 3 weeks. Earlier, patients had received 0 to 3 chemotherapy regimens. T cells numbered a median of around 150,000 in the blood samples.

In each PCR, synthetic TCR analog templates were spiked in. The data were produced by immunoSEQ multiplex PCR, yet TCRdb's version contains in-frame clones alone and is incomplete. The sample lists 33,000 or so clones, almost 85% occurring once. V was clipped by 5 bases and J by 5 bases, with 19 bases between them. The CDR3 spans 15 residues. Germline V CDR1 and CDR2: LNHDA, SQIVND (reference sequence). This sequence originates from an older man with urothelial cancer. Here the sequenced sample was PBMCs, taken around atezolizumab (anti-PD-L1) treatment. The chain couples TRBV19 to TRBJ2-7; D might be TRBD1 (6 bases). The CDR3 nucleotides are TGTGCCAGTAGTGCCCAAGCCGGGACAAATAACGAGCAGTACTTC. Its protein product is CASSAQAGTNNEQYF. The complete variable domain, with remaining parts taken from reference TRBV19 and TRBJ2-7, reads DGGITQSPKYLFRKEGQNVTLSCEQNLNHDAMYWYRQDPGQGLRLIYYSQIVNDFQKGDIAEGYSVSREKKESFPLTVTSAQKNPTAFYLCASSAQAGTNNEQYFGPGTRLTVT.